This TCR beta chain was sequenced for a study of cytomegalovirus exposure and HLA in healthy donors. CDR3 size: 13 residues. Germline V CDR1 and CDR2: MNHNS, SASEGT. V lost 7 bases and J lost 5, with 11 bases in between. TCRdb's copy holds only in-frame clones and misses some; the assay was immunoSEQ multiplex PCR. The sample has roughly 200,000 clones; around 82% are singletons. Sample: PBMCs. This chain uses TRBV6-1 with TRBJ1-4, with D perhaps TRBD1 (6 bases). The origin of this receptor is a woman younger than 30 in good health and CMV-seropositive. The CDR3 region is CASTYRENEKLFF. DNA of the CDR3: TGTGCCAGCACGTACAGGGAAAATGAAAAACTGTTTTTT.